Included here is one T cell receptor (beta chain) sequence, with context. The PCR used 60 Vbeta and 13 Jbeta primers. In the source study's methods: Counted up in a later analysis, unique TCR beta chains came to about 80 million, with around 12 million shared. Produced via immunoSEQ multiplex PCR; TCRdb's table is partial and in-frame only. The V and J calls and the clone size are those of that table, but D and trimming were determined from the DNA. The sample has 90,000 or so clones; roughly 70% are singletons. Germline V gene data show CDR1 as SGHAT and CDR2 as FQNNGV. This CDR3 region has 15 residues. V lost 4 bases to trimming and J lost 2 bases, with 12 bases between them. The data belong to a study of cytomegalovirus exposure and HLA in healthy donors.

The chain couples TRBV11-2 to TRBJ1-5, with D possibly being TRBD1 (5 bases). Sequencing was performed on PBMCs. This receptor was taken from a young woman in good health and CMV-seropositive. CDR3 residues: CASSSQGFGNQPQHF. CDR3 coding DNA: TGTGCCAGCAGCTCCCAGGGTTTTGGCAATCAGCCCCAGCATTTT.